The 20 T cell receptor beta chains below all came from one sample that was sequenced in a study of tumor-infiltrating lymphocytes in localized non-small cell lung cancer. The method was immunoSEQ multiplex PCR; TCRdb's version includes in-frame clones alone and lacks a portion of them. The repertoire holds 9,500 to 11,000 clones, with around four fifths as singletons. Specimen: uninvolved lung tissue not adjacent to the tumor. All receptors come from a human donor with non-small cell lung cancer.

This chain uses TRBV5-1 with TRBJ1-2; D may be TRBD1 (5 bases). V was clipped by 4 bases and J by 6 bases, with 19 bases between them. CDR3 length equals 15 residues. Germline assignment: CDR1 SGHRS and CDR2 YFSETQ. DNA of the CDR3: TGCGCCAGCAGCCCCCGTCCCGCCGCAGGGAATGGCTACACCTTC. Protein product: CASSPRPAAGNGYTF.

CDR3 loop: CASSQDLGDGYTGELFF. DNA for the CDR3: TGCGCCAGCAGCCAAGATCTGGGGGACGGTTACACCGGGGAGCTGTTTTTT. V and J are TRBV4-3 and TRBJ2-2, with D tentatively TRBD1 or TRBD2 (5 bases each). CDR3 size: 17 residues. CDR1 LGHNA and CDR2 YSLEER come from the germline V gene. The ends were cut back, 0 bases at V and 3 bases at J, with 14 bases in the middle.

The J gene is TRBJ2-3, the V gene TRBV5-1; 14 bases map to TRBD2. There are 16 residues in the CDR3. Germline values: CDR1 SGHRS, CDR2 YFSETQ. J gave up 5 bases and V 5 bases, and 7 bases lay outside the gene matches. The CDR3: CASSGGLAGVGDTQYF. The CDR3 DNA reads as TGCGCCAGCAGTGGGGGACTAGCGGGGGTCGGAGATACGCAGTATTTT. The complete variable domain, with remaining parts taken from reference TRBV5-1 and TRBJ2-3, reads KAGVTQTPRYLIKTRGQQVTLSCSPISGHRSVSWYQQTPGQGLQFLFEYFSETQRNKGNFPGRFSGRQFSNSRSEMNVSTLELGDSALYLCASSGGLAGVGDTQYFGPGTRLTVL.

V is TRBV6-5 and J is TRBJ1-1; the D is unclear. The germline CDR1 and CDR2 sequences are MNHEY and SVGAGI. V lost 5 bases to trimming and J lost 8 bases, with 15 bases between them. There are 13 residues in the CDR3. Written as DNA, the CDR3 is TGTGCCAGCAGTCCCGACACCTTACAGGAAGCTTTCTTT. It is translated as CASSPDTLQEAFF.

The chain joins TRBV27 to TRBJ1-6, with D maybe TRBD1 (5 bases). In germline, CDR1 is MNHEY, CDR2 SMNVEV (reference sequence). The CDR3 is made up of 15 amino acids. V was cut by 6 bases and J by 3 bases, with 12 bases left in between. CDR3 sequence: CASRSGAGYNSPLHF. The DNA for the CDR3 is TGTGCCAGCAGATCCGGGGCAGGCTATAATTCACCCCTCCACTTT.

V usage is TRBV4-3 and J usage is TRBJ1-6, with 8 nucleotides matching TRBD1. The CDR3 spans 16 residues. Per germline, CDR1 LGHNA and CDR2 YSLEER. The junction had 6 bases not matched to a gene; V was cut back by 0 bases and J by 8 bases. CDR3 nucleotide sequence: TGCGCCAGCAGCCAAGAAAGGCAGGGGGCCGATTCACCCCTCCACTTT. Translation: CASSQERQGADSPLHF.

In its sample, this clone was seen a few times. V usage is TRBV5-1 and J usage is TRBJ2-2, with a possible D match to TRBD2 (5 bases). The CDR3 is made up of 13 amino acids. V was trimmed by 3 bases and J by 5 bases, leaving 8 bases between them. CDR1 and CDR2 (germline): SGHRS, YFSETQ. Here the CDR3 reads CASSSTRTGELFF. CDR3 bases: TGCGCCAGCAGCTCCACTAGGACCGGGGAGCTGTTTTTT.

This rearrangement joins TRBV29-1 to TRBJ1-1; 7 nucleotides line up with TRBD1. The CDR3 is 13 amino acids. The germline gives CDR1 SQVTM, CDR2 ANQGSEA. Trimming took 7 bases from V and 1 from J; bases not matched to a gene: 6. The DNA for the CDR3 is TGCAGCGGGGGACAGAGAAAGAACACTGAAGCTTTCTTT. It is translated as CSGGQRKNTEAFF. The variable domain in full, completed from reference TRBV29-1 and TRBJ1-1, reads SAVISQKPSRDICQRGTSLTIQCQVDSQVTMMFWYRQQPGQSLTLIATANQGSEATYESGFVIDKFPISRPNLTFSTLTVSNMSPEDSSIYLCSGGQRKNTEAFFGQGTRLTVV.

The DNA for the CDR3 is TGTGCCAGCAGTTCGGGGGTTAGGTACAATGAGCAGTTCTTC. This sequence encodes CASSSGVRYNEQFF. The chain recombines TRBV7-2 with TRBJ2-1, with D possibly TRBD2 on 6 matching bases. The V gene lost 6 bases and the J gene lost 4 bases, with 13 bases spanning the gap. The CDR3 sequence is 14 residues long. CDR1 SGHTA and CDR2 FQGNSA come from the germline V gene.

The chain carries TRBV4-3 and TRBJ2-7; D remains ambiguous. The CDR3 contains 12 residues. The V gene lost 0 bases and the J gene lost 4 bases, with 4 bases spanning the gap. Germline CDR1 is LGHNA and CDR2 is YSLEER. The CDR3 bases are TGCGCCAGCAGCCAAGACCAATACGAGCAGTACTTC. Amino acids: CASSQDQYEQYF.

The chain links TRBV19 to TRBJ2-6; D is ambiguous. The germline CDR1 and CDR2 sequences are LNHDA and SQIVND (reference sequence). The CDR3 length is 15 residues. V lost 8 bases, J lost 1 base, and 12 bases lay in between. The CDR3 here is CASRAPSSGANVLTF. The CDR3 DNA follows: TGTGCCAGTCGGGCCCCGTCGTCTGGGGCCAACGTCCTGACTTTC.

CDR3 sequence (DNA): TGTGCCAGCAGCACCGGATCTCTAGCTGAAAAACTGTTTTTT. This gives the protein CASSTGSLAEKLFF. V is TRBV5-4 and J is TRBJ1-4; D is undetermined. The V gene's germline CDR1 is SGHNT and CDR2 YYREEE (reference sequence). This CDR3 has 14 amino acids. Trimming cost V 4 bases and J 7 bases, with 14 bases left between them. The variable domain in full, completed from reference TRBV5-4 and TRBJ1-4, reads ETGVTQSPTHLIKTRGQQVTLRCSSQSGHNTVSWYQQALGQGPQFIFQYYREEENGRGNFPPRFSGLQFPNYSSELNVNALELDDSALYLCASSTGSLAEKLFFGSGTQLSVL.

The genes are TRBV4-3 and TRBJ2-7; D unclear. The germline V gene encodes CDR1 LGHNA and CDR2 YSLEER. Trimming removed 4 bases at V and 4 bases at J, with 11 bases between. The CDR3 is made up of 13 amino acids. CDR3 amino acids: CASSPQAYYEQYF. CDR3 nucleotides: TGCGCCAGCAGCCCGCAGGCATATTACGAGCAGTACTTC.

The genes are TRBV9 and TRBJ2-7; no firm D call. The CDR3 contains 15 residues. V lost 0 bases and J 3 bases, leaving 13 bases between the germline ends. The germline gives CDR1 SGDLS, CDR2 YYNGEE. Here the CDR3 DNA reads TGTGCCAGCAGCGTAGGGGGTCAGACCAACTACGAGCAGTACTTC. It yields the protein CASSVGGQTNYEQYF. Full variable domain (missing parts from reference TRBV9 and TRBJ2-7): DSGVTQTPKHLITATGQRVTLRCSPRSGDLSVYWYQQSLDQGLQFLIQYYNGEERAKGNILERFSAQQFPDLHSELNLSSLELGDSALYFCASSVGGQTNYEQYFGPGTRLTVT.

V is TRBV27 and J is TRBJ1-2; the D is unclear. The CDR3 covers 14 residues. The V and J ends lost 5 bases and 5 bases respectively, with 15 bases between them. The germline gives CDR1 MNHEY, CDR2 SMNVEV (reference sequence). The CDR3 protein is CASSNNHWMYGYTF. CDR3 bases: TGTGCCAGCAGTAACAACCATTGGATGTATGGCTACACCTTC.

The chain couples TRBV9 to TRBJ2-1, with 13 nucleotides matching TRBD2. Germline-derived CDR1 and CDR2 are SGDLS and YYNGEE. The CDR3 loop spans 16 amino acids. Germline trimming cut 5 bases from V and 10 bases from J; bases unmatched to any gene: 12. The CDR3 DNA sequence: TGTGCCAGCAGTGAAACCGGGACTAGCGGGACCAGAGAGCAGTTCTTC. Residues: CASSETGTSGTREQFF.

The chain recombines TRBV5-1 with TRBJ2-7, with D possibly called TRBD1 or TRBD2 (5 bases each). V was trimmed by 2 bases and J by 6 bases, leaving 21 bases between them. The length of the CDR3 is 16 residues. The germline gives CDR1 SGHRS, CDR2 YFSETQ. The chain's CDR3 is CASSFHPGTAEREQYF. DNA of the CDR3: TGCGCCAGCAGCTTTCACCCCGGGACGGCGGAGCGCGAGCAGTACTTC.

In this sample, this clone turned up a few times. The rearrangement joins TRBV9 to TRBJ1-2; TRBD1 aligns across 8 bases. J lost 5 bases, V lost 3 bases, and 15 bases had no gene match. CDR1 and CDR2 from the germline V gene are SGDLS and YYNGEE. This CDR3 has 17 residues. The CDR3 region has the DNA TGTGCCAGCAGCGGGCAGACCGGGACAGGTAGTGGTTATGGCTACACCTTC. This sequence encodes CASSGQTGTGSGYGYTF.

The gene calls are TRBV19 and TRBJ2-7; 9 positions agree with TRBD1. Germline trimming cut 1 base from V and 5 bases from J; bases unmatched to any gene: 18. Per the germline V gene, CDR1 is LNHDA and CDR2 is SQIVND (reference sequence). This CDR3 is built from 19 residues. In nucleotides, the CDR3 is TGTGCCAGTAGTATAGCCGTGGCGCCTATCGGGACAGGGTCCCACGAGCAGTACTTC. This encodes CASSIAVAPIGTGSHEQYF.

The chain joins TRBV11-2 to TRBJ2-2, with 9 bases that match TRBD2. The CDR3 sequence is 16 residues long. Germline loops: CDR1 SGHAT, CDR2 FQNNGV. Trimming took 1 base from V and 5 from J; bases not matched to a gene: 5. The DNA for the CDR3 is TGTGCCAGCAGCTTAGTAGCGGGGGATAGGACCGGGGAGCTGTTTTTT. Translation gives CASSLVAGDRTGELFF.